These 10 T cell receptor beta chains originate from one sample sequenced in a study of tumor-infiltrating lymphocytes in primary liver carcinoma. The template, about 500 ng total RNA, yielded TCR beta cDNA made with a constant-region primer. Three rounds of nested multiplex PCR with slightly modified ARM-PCR produced TCR beta libraries. PCR rounds one and two used TRBV1-TRBV30 forward primers with a C-beta reverse primer for approximately 10 cycles each. TCRdb used MiXCR to reprocess the multiplex PCR reads, holding one entry per CDR3 protein. The sample records about 200,000 distinct CDR3 sequences, approximately 64% being singletons. Unsorted whole blood served as the source of blood RNA, and germline DNA was extracted as well. The sequenced sample was peripheral blood. The receptors derive from an older woman with primary liver carcinoma and hepatitis B virus infection.

About this clonotype: This could be a read error, since a much larger clone is one nucleotide away. The chain links TRBV12-3 or TRBV12-4 to TRBJ2-2; D may be TRBD2 (6 bases). The CDR3 has 13 residues. CDR3 DNA: TGTGCCAGCAGCCGCCGCGGGACCGGGAAGCTGTTTTTT. This gives the protein CASSRRGTGKLFF.

This clonotype was detected only once. The chain links TRBV7-9 to TRBJ2-7; no clear D gene. The CDR3 extends over 13 amino acids. Trimming removed 5 bases from V and 4 bases from J, with 12 bases in between. Germline V gene lookup returns CDR1 SEHNR and CDR2 FQNEAQ (reference sequence). CDR3 in DNA: TGTGCCAGCAGCGTGCCTACCGAGTACGAGCAGTACTTC. Residues: CASSVPTEYEQYF.

Comment on this clonotype: A read error may account for a junction end that differs from germline. The chain couples TRBV4-1 to TRBJ1-1; no firm D call. In germline, CDR1 is MGHRA, CDR2 YSYEKL. CDR3 length equals 15 residues. CDR3: CARSQDRKVNTEAFF. Written as DNA, the CDR3 is TGCGCCAGGAGCCAAGATAGGAAAGTGAACACTGAAGCTTTCTTC.

J is TRBJ2-1 and V is TRBV7-9, with unresolved D. The V end lost 7 bases, the J end lost 6 bases, and 13 bases lay between the germline ends. In germline, CDR1 is SEHNR, CDR2 FQNEAQ (reference sequence). The CDR3 consists of 13 residues. CDR3 nucleotides: TGTGCCAGCATCATCCCCGCGCCCAATGAGCAGTTCTTC. The encoded protein is CASIIPAPNEQFF.

The V and J genes are TRBV7-9 and TRBJ1-1; TRBD1 matches at 7 bases. CDR3 length equals 14 residues. After removal of 0 bases from V and 7 bases from J, the junction contained 5 bases not matched to a gene. Germline V gives CDR1 SEHNR, CDR2 FQNEAQ (reference sequence). CDR3 sequence: CASSLAGQGGEAFF. The CDR3 nucleotides read TGTGCCAGCAGCTTAGCGGGTCAGGGGGGTGAAGCTTTCTTT. The full variable domain, completed using reference TRBV7-9 and TRBJ1-1, is DTGVSQNPRHKITKRGQNVTFRCDPISEHNRLYWYRQTLGQGPEFLTYFQNEAQLEKSRLLSDRFSAERPKGSFSTLEIQRTEQGDSAMYLCASSLAGQGGEAFFGQGTRLTVV.

This clonotype was observed many times. This chain joins TRBV6-1 and TRBJ2-1; 7 bases map to TRBD2. Germline V gene data show CDR1 as MNHNS and CDR2 as SASEGT. The V segment lost 0 bases and the J segment 4 bases; nucleotides outside the gene matches: 18. The CDR3 length is 20 residues. This CDR3 reads CASSEARGTPGLKRYNEQFF. Here the CDR3 DNA reads TGTGCCAGCAGTGAAGCGCGGGGGACCCCAGGTCTTAAACGGTACAATGAGCAGTTCTTC.

About this clonotype itself: One base away lies a much larger clone, so this may be a sequencing read error. The J gene is TRBJ2-3, the V gene TRBV6-5; 7 bases are shared with TRBD2. The CDR3 has 15 residues. V lost 6 bases to trimming and J lost 10 bases; unmatched junction nucleotides: 16. Germline V gene sequence: CDR1 MNHEY, CDR2 SVGAGI. CDR3 nucleotides: TGTGCCAGCAGCCCACGCGGGAGACACAGACATGCGCAGTATTTT. This translates into CASSPRGRHRHAQYF.

The chain uses TRBV5-8 and TRBJ2-3; 8 bases agree with TRBD1. J was trimmed by 1 base and V by 3 bases; bases with no gene match: 4. This CDR3 contains 15 residues. CDR1 is SGHTS, CDR2 YDEGEE, per germline. CDR3 DNA sequence: TGTGCCAGCAGCTATGGACAGGGAGGCACAGATACGCAGTATTTT. The encoded protein is CASSYGQGGTDTQYF. Looking up the rest from reference TRBV5-8 and TRBJ2-3 gives the full variable domain: EAGVTQSPTHLIKTRGQQATLRCSPISGHTSVYWYQQALGLGLQFLLWYDEGEERNRGNFPPRFSGRQFPNYSSELNVNALELEDSALYLCASSYGQGGTDTQYFGPGTRLTVL.

V gene TRBV12-3 or TRBV12-4 combines with J gene TRBJ1-1; D possibly corresponds to TRBD1 (6 bases). V was shortened by 8 bases and J by 9 bases, with 19 bases between the two germline ends. CDR3 length: 13 amino acids. Written as DNA, the CDR3 is TGTGCCAGCGTTGTGGGGGCGGGAATTAAAGCTTTCTTT. Translation gives CASVVGAGIKAFF.

The rearrangement uses TRBV12-5 and TRBJ2-7; perhaps TRBD1 as D (5 bases). Germline loops: CDR1 LGHNT, CDR2 FRNRAP. The CDR3 covers 14 residues. Deletions cut 5 bases from V and 2 bases from J, with 13 bases between. The CDR3 here is CASGPDTGAYEQYF. For the CDR3, the DNA is TGTGCTAGTGGTCCGGACACGGGCGCCTACGAGCAGTACTTC.